Given below is one T cell receptor (beta chain) in context. The target antigen is unknown. A read error may produce the germline difference seen at one junction end. cDNA specific to TCR beta was made from about 0.45 ug of total RNA, with a constant-region primer employed for priming. Three nested multiplex PCR rounds, a slightly modified ARM-PCR method, built the TCR beta libraries. PCR rounds one and two used TRBV1-TRBV30 forward primers with a C-beta reverse primer for 9 to 10 cycles each. TCRdb recomputed calls from the multiplex PCR reads with MiXCR, one row per CDR3 protein. The repertoire includes roughly 80,000 distinct CDR3 sequences, 71% of them detected once, and roughly 15% sits in the top ten. From unsorted bulk tissue weighing roughly 18-31 mg, DNA and RNA were co-extracted. The data originate from a study of tumor-infiltrating lymphocytes in primary liver carcinoma. Overall study context: Recorded tumor stage was T1-T3 N0M0, with diameters of about 4 to 11 cm. Broader study findings: Top-250-clone fractions were significantly higher in tumors than in blood (p = 0.039). A small share of top clones, only about 7-24%, was found in all five tumor regions.

The CDR3 consists of 17 residues. Germline V gene sequence: CDR1 MRHNA, CDR2 SNTAGT. The specimen was liver tumor tissue from sampling region 4. Subset meaning: tumor region T4, right-lateral pole. The sequence came from a woman in her sixties or seventies with primary liver carcinoma and hepatitis B virus infection. The chain is built from TRBV6-4 and TRBJ2-6, with TRBD2 identical over 7 bases. The chain's CDR3 is CASSDSSGGSGANVLTF. The CDR3 DNA reads as TGTGCCAGCAGTGACTCATCCGGGGGGTCTGGGGCCAACGTCCTGACCTTC.